This T cell receptor beta chain was sequenced during a study of shared clonotypes between healthy human individuals. CDR1 is MNHEY and CDR2 is SMNVEV in the germline V gene (reference sequence). CDR3 length: 12 residues. V gave up 5 bases and J gave up 5 bases, with 7 bases separating them. This table comes from immunoSEQ multiplex PCR, and its TCRdb copy is limited to in-frame clones, with some not included. The repertoire has over a million clones, approximately 98% of them found once; the top ten carry about 0.45%. Sample: naive CD4+ T cells sorted from blood. Subset given: CD45RA+ positively selected. The clonotype comes from a young man in good health. The chain is built from TRBV27 and TRBJ2-1, with D possibly being TRBD1 or TRBD2 (6 bases each). The DNA of the CDR3 is TGTGCCAGCAGTAGGGGGGACAATGAGCAGTTCTTC. It encodes CASSRGDNEQFF.